This T cell receptor beta chain was found in a study of blood T cell repertoires in COVID-19. Measured with immunoSEQ multiplex PCR; TCRdb has only the in-frame clones, and not every one. The table lists approximately 77,000 clones, 75% to 85% of them singletons. This clone was seen only a few times. This CDR3 has 17 residues. With 0 bases clipped from V and 10 bases from J, the junction kept 18 bases outside the gene matches. Germline V gene lookup returns CDR1 SGHRS and CDR2 YFSETQ. The source material was peripheral blood. The sequence derives from a woman aged 70-85 years with acute or convalescent COVID-19. The chain carries TRBV5-1 and TRBJ1-1, with 7 positions matching TRBD1. The CDR3 protein is CASSLGGTALTSFVAFF. CDR3 nucleotide sequence: TGCGCCAGCAGCTTGGGGGGGACAGCTCTGACAAGTTTTGTAGCTTTCTTT.